The entry below describes one TCR beta chain. Its target is not known. This sample was included in a study of T cell responses to AZD1222 COVID-19 vaccine. The table came from immunoSEQ multiplex PCR; TCRdb's copy has only in-frame clones and leaves some out. The table has some 86,000 clones, approximately 91% seen once. Study-wide points: Spike-specific TCR breadth and depth grew following two AZD1222 doses. In a largely white British group with more females than males, clonal diversity was possibly underestimated. Nearly half of spike-specific TCRs reportedly target variant regions that are unmutated in the B.1.351 and B.1.1.7 variants.

Researchers grouped second doses given at about 4 or about 12 weeks into one pool. This specimen consisted of peripheral blood, obtained 28 days after the second AZD1222 dose. This clonotype originated in an adult who received the AZD1222 COVID-19 vaccine.

Here the CDR3 reads CASSDQETQYF. The CDR3 coding sequence is TGTGCCAGCAGTGACCAAGAGACCCAGTACTTC. The rearrangement joins TRBV27 to TRBJ2-5, with D unclear. This CDR3 comprises 11 residues. Germline V gene data show CDR1 as MNHEY and CDR2 as SMNVEV (reference sequence). The germline V and J ends were trimmed by 5 bases and 0 bases, with 1 base remaining between them.